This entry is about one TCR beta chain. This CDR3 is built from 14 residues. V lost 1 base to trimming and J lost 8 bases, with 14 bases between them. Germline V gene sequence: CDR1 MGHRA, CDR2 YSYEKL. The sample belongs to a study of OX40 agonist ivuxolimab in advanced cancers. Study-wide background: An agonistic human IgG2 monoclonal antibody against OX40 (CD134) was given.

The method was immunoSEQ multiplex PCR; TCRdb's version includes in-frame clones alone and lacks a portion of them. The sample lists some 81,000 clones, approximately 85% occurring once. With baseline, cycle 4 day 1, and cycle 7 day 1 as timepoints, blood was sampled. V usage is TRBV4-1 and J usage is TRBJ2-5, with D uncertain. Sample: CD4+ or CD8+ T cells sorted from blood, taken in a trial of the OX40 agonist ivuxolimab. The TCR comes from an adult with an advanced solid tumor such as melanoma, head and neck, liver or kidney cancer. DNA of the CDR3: TGCGCCAGCAGCCAAGGGAGCTACATGGGCACCCAGTACTTC. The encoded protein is CASSQGSYMGTQYF.